The 11 T cell receptor beta chains reported below all come from one sample, sequenced in a study of blood T cell repertoires in COVID-19. Sequencing used immunoSEQ multiplex PCR; TCRdb keeps in-frame clones, though not all of them. The sample lists approximately 300,000 clones; 75% to 95% were seen once. Sequencing used peripheral blood. These receptors all stem from a woman aged 25 to 39 with COVID-19, enrolled during active disease.

This chain joins TRBV5-1 and TRBJ1-2; the D gene is possibly TRBD1 (5 bases). Trimming took off 2 bases at V and 6 bases at J, with 17 bases between the two ends. There are 15 residues in the CDR3. Germline-derived CDR1 and CDR2 are SGHRS and YFSETQ. The CDR3 DNA follows: TGCGCCAGCAGCTTTTGGGGGGACTTATCCGATGGCTACACCTTC. Protein: CASSFWGDLSDGYTF.

The rearrangement uses TRBV27 and TRBJ1-2; D is perhaps TRBD1 (5 bases). CDR1 and CDR2 from the germline V gene are MNHEY and SMNVEV (reference sequence). Trimming shortened V by 5 bases and J by 4 bases, and 23 bases separated the two germline ends. The CDR3 is made up of 17 amino acids. The CDR3 DNA follows: TGTGCCAGCAGTAAACGACATGGGGCAGTGGAACCCTATGGCTACACCTTC. Its protein is CASSKRHGAVEPYGYTF.

For the CDR3, the DNA is TGTGCCAGCAGTTCAGGGGGCGAGGGGGAAGAGACCCAGTACTTC. Amino acid sequence: CASSSGGEGEETQYF. The rearrangement links TRBV6-5 to TRBJ2-5, with 8 bases identical to TRBD1. CDR3 length: 15 residues. The trim removed 4 bases at V and 3 bases at J, leaving 7 bases unmatched. Looked up from germline, CDR1 is MNHEY and CDR2 is SVGAGI.

This chain uses TRBV11-2 with TRBJ2-5, with 9 bases fitting TRBD1. Germline CDR1 SGHAT, CDR2 FQNNGV. Trimming took 1 base from V and 5 from J; bases not matched to a gene: 5. This CDR3 has 15 amino acids. The CDR3 spells CASSLGGTGRETQYF. DNA of the CDR3: TGTGCCAGCAGCTTAGGCGGGACAGGGAGGGAGACCCAGTACTTC.

The chain couples TRBV7-9 to TRBJ1-1; D ambiguous. This CDR3 has 12 residues. CDR1 SEHNR and CDR2 FQNEAQ come from the germline V gene (reference sequence). With 1 base removed from V and 10 bases from J, the gap between germline ends came to 10 bases. The CDR3 DNA reads TGTGCCAGCAGCTTAGATGTGGCTAGAGCTTTCTTT. The encoded protein is CASSLDVARAFF.

The rearrangement uses TRBV28 and TRBJ1-5; 7 bases are shared with TRBD1. The germline V gene encodes CDR1 MDHEN and CDR2 SYDVKM. This CDR3 has 14 amino acids. The V segment lost 5 bases and the J segment 7 bases; nucleotides outside the gene matches: 8. CDR3 residues: CASSLGTAGQPQHF. CDR3 in DNA: TGTGCCAGCAGTCTTGGGACAGCCGGACAGCCCCAGCATTTT.

The rearrangement joins TRBV6-4 to TRBJ1-6, with 10 bases that match TRBD1. The V and J ends lost 8 bases and 10 bases, in that order; junction bases with no gene match: 8. Germline V gene sequence: CDR1 MRHNA, CDR2 SNTAGT. The CDR3 consists of 14 residues. CDR3 coding DNA: TGTGCCAGCGCAGCGACAGGGGGCTCCTCACCCCTCCACTTT. Translating gives CASAATGGSSPLHF.

The gene calls are TRBV5-4 and TRBJ2-5, with D tentatively TRBD2 (5 bases). Germline V CDR1 and CDR2: SGHNT, YYREEE (reference sequence). This CDR3 contains 15 residues. Trimming took off 2 bases at V and 5 bases at J, with 16 bases between the two ends. This CDR3 is CASSFSTRGAETQYF. CDR3 sequence (DNA): TGTGCCAGCAGCTTCTCGACTCGGGGAGCGGAGACCCAGTACTTC.

V and J are TRBV5-4 and TRBJ2-2; 7 nucleotides agree with TRBD2. Trimming cost V 2 bases and J 6 bases; bases outside gene matches: 4. CDR3 size: 14 residues. Germline values: CDR1 SGHNT, CDR2 YYREEE (reference sequence). CDR3 loop: CASSLRGRSGELFF. CDR3 DNA: TGTGCCAGCAGCTTACGCGGGAGATCCGGGGAGCTGTTTTTT. The variable domain in full, completed from reference TRBV5-4 and TRBJ2-2, reads ETGVTQSPTHLIKTRGQQVTLRCSSQSGHNTVSWYQQALGQGPQFIFQYYREEENGRGNFPPRFSGLQFPNYSSELNVNALELDDSALYLCASSLRGRSGELFFGEGSRLTVL.

The chain has TRBV3-1 (or the pseudogene TRBV3-2) and TRBJ1-1, with 8 bases that match TRBD1. Per germline, CDR1 LGHDT and CDR2 YNNKEL (reference sequence). The CDR3 extends over 13 amino acids. The trim removed 5 bases at V and 1 base at J, leaving 0 bases unmatched. Written as DNA, the CDR3 is TGTGCCAGCAGCGACAGGGGGAACACTGAAGCTTTCTTT. This translates into CASSDRGNTEAFF.

This clone was counted a few times. The chain is built from TRBV5-1 and TRBJ1-2; the D is unclear. The germline V gene has CDR1 SGHRS and CDR2 YFSETQ. Trimming cost V 2 bases and J 9 bases, with 17 bases left between them. The CDR3 totals 14 residues. The CDR3 DNA follows: TGCGCCAGCAGCTTCGGGCCTCCGAGGGAAAGCTACACCTTC. Amino acid sequence: CASSFGPPRESYTF.